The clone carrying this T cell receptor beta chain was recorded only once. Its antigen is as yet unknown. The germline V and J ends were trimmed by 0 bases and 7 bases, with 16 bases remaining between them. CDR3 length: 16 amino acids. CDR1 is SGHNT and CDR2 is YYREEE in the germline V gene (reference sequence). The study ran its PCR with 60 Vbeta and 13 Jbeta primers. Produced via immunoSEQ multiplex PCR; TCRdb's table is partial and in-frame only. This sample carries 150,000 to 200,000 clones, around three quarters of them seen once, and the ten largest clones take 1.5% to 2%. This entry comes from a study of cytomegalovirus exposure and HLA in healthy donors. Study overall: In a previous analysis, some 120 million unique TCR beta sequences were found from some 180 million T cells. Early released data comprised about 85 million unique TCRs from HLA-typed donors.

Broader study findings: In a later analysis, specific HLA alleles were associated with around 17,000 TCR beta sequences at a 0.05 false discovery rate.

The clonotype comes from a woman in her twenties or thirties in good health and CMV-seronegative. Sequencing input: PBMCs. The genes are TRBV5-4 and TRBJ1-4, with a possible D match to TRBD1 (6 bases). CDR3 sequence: CASSLAPGTPGEKLFF. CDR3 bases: TGTGCCAGCAGCTTGGCTCCCGGGACACCTGGTGAAAAACTGTTTTTT.